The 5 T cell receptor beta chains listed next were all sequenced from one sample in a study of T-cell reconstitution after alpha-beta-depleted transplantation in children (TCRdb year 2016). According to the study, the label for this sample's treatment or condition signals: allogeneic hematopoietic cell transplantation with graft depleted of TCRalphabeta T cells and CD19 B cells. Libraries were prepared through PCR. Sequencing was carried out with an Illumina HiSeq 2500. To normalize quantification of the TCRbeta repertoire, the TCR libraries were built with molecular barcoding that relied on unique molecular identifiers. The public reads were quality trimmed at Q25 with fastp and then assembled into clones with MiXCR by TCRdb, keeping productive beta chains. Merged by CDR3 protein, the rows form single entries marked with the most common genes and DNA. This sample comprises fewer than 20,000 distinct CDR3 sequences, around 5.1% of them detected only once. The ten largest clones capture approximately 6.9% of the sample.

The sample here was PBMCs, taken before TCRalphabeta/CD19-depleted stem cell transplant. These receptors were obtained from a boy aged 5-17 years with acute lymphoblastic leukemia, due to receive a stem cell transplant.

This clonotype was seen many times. DNA of the CDR3: TGTGCCAGCAGCTTAATAGGGACAGGTTACAATGAGCAGTTCTTC. Translation gives CASSLIGTGYNEQFF. The chain combines TRBV7-3 with TRBJ2-1, with TRBD1 identical over 8 bases. CDR3 size: 15 residues. The germline V gene has CDR1 SGHTA and CDR2 FQGTGA. V dropped 1 base and J dropped 4; count of bases not matched to a gene: 3.

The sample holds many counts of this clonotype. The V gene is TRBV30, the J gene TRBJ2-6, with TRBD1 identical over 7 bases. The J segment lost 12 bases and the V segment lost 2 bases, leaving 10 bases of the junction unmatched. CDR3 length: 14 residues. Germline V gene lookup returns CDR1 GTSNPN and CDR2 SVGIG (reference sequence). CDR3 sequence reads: CAWSFRQGLGVLTF. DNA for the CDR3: TGTGCCTGGAGTTTTCGACAGGGCCTTGGCGTCCTGACTTTC.

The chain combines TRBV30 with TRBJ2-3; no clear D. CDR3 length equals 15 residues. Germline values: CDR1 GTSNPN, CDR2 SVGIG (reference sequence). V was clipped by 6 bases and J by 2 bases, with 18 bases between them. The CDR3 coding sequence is TGTGCCTGCTGCCAAGAGACCCCTTCCACAGATACGCAGTATTTT. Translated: CACCQETPSTDTQYF.

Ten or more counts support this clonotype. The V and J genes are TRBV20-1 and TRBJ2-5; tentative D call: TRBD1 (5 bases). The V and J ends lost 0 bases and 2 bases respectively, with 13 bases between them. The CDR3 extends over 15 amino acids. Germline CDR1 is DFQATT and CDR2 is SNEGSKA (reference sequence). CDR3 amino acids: CSARDLGRTQETQYF. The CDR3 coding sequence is TGCAGTGCTAGAGATCTAGGCAGGACACAAGAGACCCAGTACTTC.

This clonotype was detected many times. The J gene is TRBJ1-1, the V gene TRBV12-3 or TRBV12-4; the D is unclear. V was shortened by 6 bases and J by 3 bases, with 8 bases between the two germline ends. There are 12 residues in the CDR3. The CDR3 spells CASSPLYTEAFF. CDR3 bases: TGTGCCAGCAGCCCTCTATACACTGAAGCTTTCTTT.